This TCR beta chain was identified in a study of cytomegalovirus exposure and HLA in healthy donors. Comments on this clone: Its target is unknown.

CDR1 and CDR2 (germline): LNHNV, YYDKDF (reference sequence). This CDR3 has 13 residues. V lost 11 bases and J 1 base, leaving 14 bases between the germline ends. Libraries were prepared by immunoSEQ multiplex PCR; TCRdb keeps only in-frame clonotypes and omits some of them. The data show more than 50,000 clones, roughly 94% seen once. Study-wide findings and caveats: CMV antigen specificity was confirmed in vitro for three CMV-associated chains. It was reportedly the case that the classifier diagnosed cytomegalovirus status with high specificity and sensitivity. Among TCR beta chains, those listed as cytomegalovirus-associated numbered over 150.

The chain links TRBV15 to TRBJ1-1; D not resolved. Specimen: PBMCs. The receptor was derived from a young man in good health and CMV-seronegative. CDR3 protein: CAAQIHPNTEAFF. The CDR3 nucleotides read TGTGCCGCTCAGATCCACCCGAACACTGAAGCTTTCTTT.